This T cell receptor (beta chain) was sequenced in a study of spatial heterogeneity in lung cancer. The overall study: Untreated early-stage non-small cell lung cancer patients, over 55 in total, were the donors. Study results and limitations: Relative to follow-up, resection was when ubiquitous expanded tumor TCRs appeared more in blood.

Time point indicated: blood at routine non-recurrence follow-up after resection. This clonotype was detected many times. Its antigen is undetermined. TCRdb analysed the 5' RACE reads with MiXCR anew, one entry per CDR3 protein. Of about 46,000 distinct CDR3 sequences listed, around 11% are singletons. The CDR3 is 15 amino acids. Trimming shortened V by 3 bases and J by 5 bases, and 16 bases separated the two germline ends. Looked up from germline, CDR1 is LGHNA and CDR2 is YSLEER. This TCR came from a male donor with early-stage non-small cell lung cancer. Sequencing used PBMCs, obtained at follow-up. This rearrangement joins TRBV4-3 to TRBJ2-5, with D perhaps matching TRBD1 or TRBD2 (5 bases each). The CDR3 spells CASSQLPGPGETQYF. The CDR3 nucleotides read TGCGCCAGCAGCCAGTTACCGGGGCCCGGGGAGACCCAGTACTTC.